The entry below gives a single TCR beta chain sequence along with its context. This entry comes from a study of blood T cell repertoires in COVID-19. Measured with immunoSEQ multiplex PCR; TCRdb has only the in-frame clones, and not every one. The repertoire has 70,000 to 100,000 clones, 70% to 90% of them found once; the top ten carry roughly 2.5%. Germline V lookup: CDR1 SGHAT, CDR2 FQDESV (reference sequence). With V trimmed by 4 bases and J by 8 bases, 5 bases remained unmatched. The CDR3 is made up of 13 amino acids. The J gene is TRBJ1-2, the V gene TRBV11-1; 9 bases agree with TRBD1. The TCR was taken from a man in his fifties with COVID-19, enrolled during active disease. Sequencing was done on a sample of peripheral blood. CDR3 DNA sequence: TGTGCCAGCAGCTCCGGGACAGGGATAGGCTACACCTTC. Translating it yields CASSSGTGIGYTF. Together with reference TRBV11-1 and TRBJ1-2, the CDR3 gives the full variable domain: EAEVAQSPRYKITEKSQAVAFWCDPISGHATLYWYRQILGQGPELLVQFQDESVVDDSQLPKDRFSAERLKGVDSTLKIQPAELGDSAMYLCASSSGTGIGYTFGSGTRLTVV.